This TCR beta chain is from a study of cytomegalovirus exposure and HLA in healthy donors. Overall study results and limits: Data from an earlier analysis indicated that most TCR beta V segments were productive either about 90% or about 30% of the time. Researchers catalogued 164 TCR beta chains as cytomegalovirus-associated. Prediction of most subjects' HLA-A and HLA-B alleles by TCR beta sequences was reportedly accurate.

The primer mix had 60 Vbeta and 13 Jbeta primers. Measured with immunoSEQ multiplex PCR; TCRdb has only the in-frame clones, and not every one. The table shows about 130,000 clones, with 70% to 80% occurring only once. As to this clone: What it binds is not known.

This CDR3 is built from 15 residues. The ends lost 4 bases at V and 4 bases at J; junction bases unmatched: 8. Looked up from germline, CDR1 is SGHRS and CDR2 is YFSETQ. Sequencing was carried out using PBMCs. This chain uses TRBV5-1 with TRBJ1-1; 9 bases are shared with TRBD1. This clonotype originated in a man aged 40-49 years in good health and CMV-seropositive. The DNA of the CDR3 is TGCGCCAGCAGCCCATCACTGGGACAGGGCACTGAAGCTTTCTTT. Translated: CASSPSLGQGTEAFF.